This T cell receptor beta chain was captured in a study of molecular identifiers for immune sequencing clone quantification. Background on the study: Replicate runs used RNA from about 19,000 or 110,000 naive CD8 cells, which was split five ways into aliquots, and four of those aliquots were then sequenced.

TCRdb used MiXCR to reprocess the PCR reads, holding one entry per CDR3 protein. The table records about 320,000 distinct CDR3 sequences, roughly a fifth of them present only once. V lost 4 bases to trimming and J lost 7 bases, with 14 bases between them. This CDR3 has 15 residues. Germline assignment: CDR1 SGHVS and CDR2 FQNEAQ. Points on this clonotype: Given a much more abundant clone one base away, this may be a read error.

V gene TRBV7-8 combines with J gene TRBJ1-6; D is ambiguous. This TCR was recovered from a human donor in good health. Some libraries in this study had Jurkat cell RNA spiked in. The sample comprised naive CD8+ T cells from blood, with Jurkat cell RNA spiked in. The subset here: FACS-sorted CD8+CD4-CCR7+CD45RA+ naive T cells. DNA of the CDR3: TGTGCCAGCAGCTCAAGGCAGGATTTGAATTCACCCCTCCACTTT. Its protein product is CASSSRQDLNSPLHF.